These 25 T cell receptor beta chains share one sample of origin, sequenced in a study of blood T cells in healthy people across ages. A J-beta primer mix and a sample-barcoded 5' primer were used in a second PCR of about 7 to 12 cycles. TCRdb re-analysed the 5' RACE reads in MiXCR, keeping a single row per CDR3 protein. The sample lists about 940,000 distinct CDR3 sequences; under 50% were seen once. The sequencing sample was made of blood. The receptors derive from a man aged 30 to 45 in good health.

This clonotype was seen only a few times. The chain employs TRBV20-1 and TRBJ2-5, with 11 bases fitting TRBD2. The CDR3 covers 17 residues. V trimming: 1 base; J trimming: 4 bases; junction bases outside the gene matches: 11. Germline V lookup: CDR1 DFQATT, CDR2 SNEGSKA (reference sequence). In DNA form, the CDR3 reads TGCAGTGCTAGAGGTTTAGTAGCGGGGGGGCCAGGAGAGACCCAGTACTTC. Its protein product is CSARGLVAGGPGETQYF.

This sequence joins TRBV4-1 and TRBJ1-6; no reliable D call. The CDR3 has 15 amino acids. V was pared by 4 bases and J by 5 bases, with 12 bases between. From germline, CDR1 is MGHRA and CDR2 YSYEKL. The CDR3 DNA reads as TGCGCCAGCAGCCCAGTTTTCGGAAATAATTCACCCCTCCACTTT. As protein: CASSPVFGNNSPLHF.

The rearrangement links TRBV20-1 to TRBJ2-1; D possibly matches TRBD1 or TRBD2 (6 bases each). Germline values: CDR1 DFQATT, CDR2 SNEGSKA (reference sequence). Trimming stripped 6 bases from V and 6 bases from J, with 21 bases between. This CDR3 is 15 amino acids long. The CDR3 here is CSAPARGPTGNEQFF. CDR3 coding DNA: TGCAGTGCCCCTGCACGGGGGCCGACGGGCAATGAGCAGTTCTTC.

This chain connects TRBV19 to TRBJ2-5; D unclear. V was pared by 3 bases and J by 11 bases, with 22 bases between. Per the germline V gene, CDR1 is LNHDA and CDR2 is SQIVND (reference sequence). The CDR3 totals 15 residues. In DNA, the CDR3 is TGTGCCAGTAGTATCATTTCAGGTCCCGAAAATGAGCAGTACTTC. Its protein product is CASSIISGPENEQYF. The full variable domain, its missing parts supplied by reference TRBV19 and TRBJ2-5, is DGGITQSPKYLFRKEGQNVTLSCEQNLNHDAMYWYRQDPGQGLRLIYYSQIVNDFQKGDIAEGYSVSREKKESFPLTVTSAQKNPTAFYLCASSIISGPENEQYFGPGTRLLVL.

This clonotype has just a few counts. V gene TRBV10-3 combines with J gene TRBJ2-3; perhaps D is TRBD1 or TRBD2 (5 bases each). Trimming stripped 4 bases from V and 1 base from J, with 18 bases between. Per germline, CDR1 ENHRY and CDR2 SYGVKD. CDR3 length: 17 residues. The CDR3 DNA reads as TGTGCCATCAGTGGACCGCCGGGACCCCTTGGCACAGATACGCAGTATTTT. Amino acid sequence: CAISGPPGPLGTDTQYF.

The chain links TRBV9 to TRBJ2-3; 7 bases fit TRBD2. V was clipped by 5 bases and J by 2 bases; unmatched bases: 8. CDR1 SGDLS and CDR2 YYNGEE come from the germline V gene. The CDR3 totals 15 residues. The CDR3 region has the DNA TGTGCCAGCAGAGACGGGACTACGCCCACAGATACGCAGTATTTT. This codes for CASRDGTTPTDTQYF.

V gene TRBV30 combines with J gene TRBJ2-5, with D hard to call. Between the trimmed V and J ends, which lost 2 bases and 5 bases, there was a span of 21 bases. The CDR3 has 16 amino acids. From germline, CDR1 is GTSNPN and CDR2 SVGIG (reference sequence). CDR3 DNA: TGTGCCTGGAGTCCCCCAAAGGCAGTGGGCCTGGAGACCCAGTACTTC. It encodes CAWSPPKAVGLETQYF. The whole variable domain, filled in from reference TRBV30 and TRBJ2-5, reads SQTIHQWPATLVQPVGSPLSLECTVEGTSNPNLYWYRQAAGRGLQLLFYSVGIGQISSEVPQNLSASRPQDRQFILSSKKLLLSDSGFYLCAWSPPKAVGLETQYFGPGTRLLVL.

The chain carries TRBV7-6 and TRBJ2-1; D is uncertain. The V end was cut by 1 base, the J end by 6 bases, with 13 bases between. In germline, CDR1 is SGHVS, CDR2 FNYEAQ. The CDR3 spans 15 residues. The CDR3 here is CASSLVSPSGNEQFF. For the CDR3, the DNA is TGTGCCAGCAGCTTAGTTTCCCCCTCGGGCAATGAGCAGTTCTTC.

The rearrangement links TRBV12-3 or TRBV12-4 to TRBJ2-7; 9 bases map to TRBD1. V gave up 3 bases and J gave up 5 bases; unmatched junction bases: 11. The CDR3 is 16 residues long. CDR3 DNA: TGTGCCAGCAGTTTTAGTTCTGGGACAGGGCGCCACGAGCAGTACTTC. This gives the protein CASSFSSGTGRHEQYF.

This clonotype was counted a few times. This rearrangement joins TRBV5-5 to TRBJ2-1; no definite D call. This CDR3 region has 13 residues. V was pared by 0 bases and J by 7 bases, with 8 bases between. Germline assignment: CDR1 SGHKS and CDR2 YYEKEE (reference sequence). The CDR3: CASSLVGWNEQFF. The CDR3 bases are TGTGCCAGCAGCTTGGTGGGGTGGAATGAGCAGTTCTTC.

This clonotype was counted between two and nine times. The rearrangement joins TRBV7-9 to TRBJ2-1, with 9 positions matching TRBD2. V trimming: 2 bases; J trimming: 1 base; junction bases outside the gene matches: 9. From germline, CDR1 is SEHNR and CDR2 FQNEAQ (reference sequence). This CDR3 has 18 amino acids. The CDR3 protein is CASSLNPLAGRSYNEQFF. The CDR3 DNA follows: TGTGCCAGCAGCTTAAACCCGCTAGCGGGGAGATCCTACAATGAGCAGTTCTTC.

A word on this clonotype: A clone one base away is much larger, so this may be a read error. The rearrangement uses TRBV12-3 or TRBV12-4 and TRBJ2-5; D call uncertain. The CDR3 loop spans 15 amino acids. V lost 5 bases and J 11 bases, leaving 24 bases between the germline ends. In nucleotides, the CDR3 is TGTGCCAGCAGTGCTCCGGCCCGGTCCTACAATGAGCAGTACTTC. It codes for CASSAPARSYNEQYF.

The chain employs TRBV6-5 and TRBJ2-2; D unresolved. V was cut by 2 bases and J by 8 bases, with 6 bases left in between. Germline loops: CDR1 MNHEY, CDR2 SVGAGI. This CDR3 comprises 12 residues. Here the CDR3 reads CASSYLPGELFF. CDR3 coding DNA: TGTGCCAGCAGTTACCTCCCGGGGGAGCTGTTTTTT.

The CDR3 sequence is CASSWAGTGGDEQYF. The CDR3 bases are TGTGCCAGCAGCTGGGCCGGGACAGGGGGCGACGAGCAGTACTTC. The chain links TRBV11-3 to TRBJ2-7; the match to TRBD1 covers 12 bases. CDR1 is SGHNT and CDR2 is YENEEA in the germline V gene. The V and J ends lost 4 bases and 5 bases, in that order; junction bases with no gene match: 6. The CDR3 length is 15 residues.

The J gene is TRBJ2-3, the V gene TRBV7-9, with 8 bases aligning to TRBD2. Germline loops: CDR1 SEHNR, CDR2 FQNEAQ (reference sequence). CDR3 length: 17 amino acids. J was trimmed by 2 bases and V by 1 base; bases with no gene match: 8. In DNA, the CDR3 is TGTGCCAGCAGCTTAGTGTCTAGCGGGTTTCTCACAGATACGCAGTATTTT. Translation: CASSLVSSGFLTDTQYF.

This clonotype appeared a single time. J is TRBJ2-1 and V is TRBV7-2; TRBD2 matches 9 bases. The length of the CDR3 is 15 residues. Germline-derived CDR1 and CDR2 are SGHTA and FQGNSA. Trimming took 5 bases from V and 6 from J; bases not matched to a gene: 8. The CDR3 DNA sequence: TGTGCCAGCAGCCCTGGGGGACTAGCCTCCAATGAGCAGTTCTTC. This translates into CASSPGGLASNEQFF.

The table lists this clonotype with a few counts. V is TRBV7-2 and J is TRBJ2-3; no clear D gene. Trimming removed 5 bases from V and 6 bases from J, with 9 bases in between. The germline V gene has CDR1 SGHTA and CDR2 FQGNSA. The CDR3 contains 12 residues. The CDR3 region has the DNA TGTGCCAGCAGCGCCATCTTGGATACGCAGTATTTT. This translates into CASSAILDTQYF.

Regarding this clonotype: A much larger clone is a single base away; this may be a read error. This chain connects TRBV4-1 to TRBJ2-7; the D gene is possibly TRBD1 (6 bases). The CDR3 runs to 13 residues. Germline CDR1 MGHRA, CDR2 YSYEKL. As DNA, the CDR3 is TGCGCCGGCAGCCGGGACACTACCTACGAGCAGTACTTC. Residues: CAGSRDTTYEQYF.

In DNA, the CDR3 is TGTGCCAGCAGTAACCCGGACAGGGGGCGTACAGATACGCAGTATTTT. Translation: CASSNPDRGRTDTQYF. The chain joins TRBV6-6 to TRBJ2-3; 11 bases fit TRBD1. Trimming cost V 5 bases and J 3 bases; bases outside gene matches: 7. CDR1 MNHNY and CDR2 SVGAGI come from the germline V gene (reference sequence). The CDR3 runs 16 residues.

The V call is TRBV27, the J call TRBJ2-7, with D possibly called TRBD1 or TRBD2 (5 bases each). Between the trimmed V and J ends, which lost 6 bases and 4 bases, there was a span of 16 bases. Germline CDR1 and CDR2: MNHEY and SMNVEV (reference sequence). This CDR3 comprises 14 residues. CDR3 sequence reads: CASSHGGGAYEQYF. The CDR3 DNA sequence: TGTGCCAGCAGCCACGGTGGGGGAGCTTACGAGCAGTACTTC.

The chain has TRBV5-1 and TRBJ1-4, with D tentatively TRBD1 (6 bases). This CDR3 region has 14 residues. The V end was cut by 0 bases, the J end by 12 bases, with 15 bases between. The V gene's germline CDR1 is SGHRS and CDR2 YFSETQ. The CDR3 region is CASSLEGGMEELFF. The CDR3 bases are TGCGCCAGCAGCTTGGAAGGGGGGATGGAAGAACTGTTTTTT. Full variable domain (rest looked up from reference TRBV5-1 and TRBJ1-4): KAGVTQTPRYLIKTRGQQVTLSCSPISGHRSVSWYQQTPGQGLQFLFEYFSETQRNKGNFPGRFSGRQFSNSRSEMNVSTLELGDSALYLCASSLEGGMEELFFGSGTQLSVL.

This clonotype was observed a handful of times. The chain joins TRBV4-2 to TRBJ1-5; possible D gene TRBD1, 5 bases. The V gene lost 0 bases and the J gene lost 1 base, with 10 bases spanning the gap. CDR1 and CDR2 (germline): LGHNA, YNFKEQ. This CDR3 region has 16 residues. CDR3 residues: CASSQEGELSNQPQHF. CDR3 DNA sequence: TGTGCCAGCAGCCAAGAGGGGGAGTTAAGCAATCAGCCCCAGCATTTT.

This chain connects TRBV29-1 to TRBJ2-1; D perhaps matches TRBD1 (5 bases). The germline V gene encodes CDR1 SQVTM and CDR2 ANQGSEA. V lost 2 bases, J lost 7 bases, and 9 bases lay in between. CDR3 length: 12 amino acids. The CDR3, as DNA: TGCAGCGTTGAACAGGGCCCGAATGAGCAGTTCTTC. Its translation is CSVEQGPNEQFF.

The CDR3 sequence: CSARDLVPGLAGGPQETQYF. CDR3 nucleotides: TGCAGTGCTAGAGATTTGGTCCCGGGACTAGCGGGGGGACCCCAAGAGACCCAGTACTTC. The rearrangement joins TRBV20-1 to TRBJ2-5; the match to TRBD2 covers 15 bases. Germline V CDR1 and CDR2: DFQATT, SNEGSKA (reference sequence). CDR3 length: 20 residues. With V trimmed by 0 bases and J by 1 base, 12 bases remained unmatched.

This chain joins TRBV5-1 and TRBJ2-1; D gene uncertain. Germline V gene lookup returns CDR1 SGHRS and CDR2 YFSETQ. This CDR3 has 14 amino acids. V was pared by 0 bases and J by 0 bases, with 4 bases between. CDR3 coding DNA: TGCGCCAGCAGCTTGGCCGTCTCCTACAATGAGCAGTTCTTC. Protein: CASSLAVSYNEQFF. The full variable domain, rest sourced from reference TRBV5-1 and TRBJ2-1, is KAGVTQTPRYLIKTRGQQVTLSCSPISGHRSVSWYQQTPGQGLQFLFEYFSETQRNKGNFPGRFSGRQFSNSRSEMNVSTLELGDSALYLCASSLAVSYNEQFFGPGTRLTVL.